This TCR beta chain was sequenced for a study of memory CD4+ T cells and cytomegalovirus serostatus. Study in general: Donors were healthy Belgian adults, under 10 CMV seropositive and fewer than 30 seronegative.

CDR3 length: 13 residues. On this clone itself: Its antigen is not known.

Study-level findings and limits: The CMV-associated TCR signature appears largely within the CD4+ memory repertoire.

Single viable CD3+CD4+CD8-CD45RO+ cells were sorted as the memory CD4+ T cells. After thawing, CD4+ T cells were positively selected. In the authors' methods: After removing out-of-frame reads, over 2 million distinct TCRbeta sequences remained. Libraries were prepared by immunoSEQ multiplex PCR; TCRdb keeps only in-frame clonotypes and omits some of them. V, J and clone size derive from that table, while D and trimming were established from the DNA sequence. The repertoire has tens of thousands of clones, less than 85% of them found once; the top ten carry 1.5% to 2%. The source of this sequence is an adult in good health and CMV-seronegative. Source material: memory CD4+ T cells from blood. J is TRBJ1-2 and V is TRBV21-1; TRBD1, the table's D call, lacks a check against the DNA. TRBV21-1 is classified as a pseudogene. As DNA, the CDR3 is TGTGCCAGCATCCCGACAGGGAATTCAGGCTACACCTTC. It is translated as CASIPTGNSGYTF.